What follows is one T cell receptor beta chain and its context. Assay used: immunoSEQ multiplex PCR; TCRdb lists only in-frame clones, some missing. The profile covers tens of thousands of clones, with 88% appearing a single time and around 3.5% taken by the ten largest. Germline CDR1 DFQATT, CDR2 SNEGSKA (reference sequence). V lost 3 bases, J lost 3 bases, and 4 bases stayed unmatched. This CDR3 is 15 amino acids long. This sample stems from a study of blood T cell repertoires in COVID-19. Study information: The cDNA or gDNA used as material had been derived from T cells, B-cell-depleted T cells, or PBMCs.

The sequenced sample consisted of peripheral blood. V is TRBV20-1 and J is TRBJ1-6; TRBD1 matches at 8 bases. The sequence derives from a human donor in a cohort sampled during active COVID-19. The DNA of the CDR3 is TGCAGTGCTAGTCGACAGGGGTACTATAATTCACCCCTCCACTTT. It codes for CSASRQGYYNSPLHF.